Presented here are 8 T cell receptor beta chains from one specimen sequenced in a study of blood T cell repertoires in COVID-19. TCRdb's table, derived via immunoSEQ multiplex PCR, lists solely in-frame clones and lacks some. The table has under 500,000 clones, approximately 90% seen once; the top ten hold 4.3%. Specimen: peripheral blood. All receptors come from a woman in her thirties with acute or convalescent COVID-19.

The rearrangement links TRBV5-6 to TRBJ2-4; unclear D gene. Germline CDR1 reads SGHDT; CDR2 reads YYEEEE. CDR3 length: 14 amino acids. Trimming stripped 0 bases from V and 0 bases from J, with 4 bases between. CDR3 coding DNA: TGTGCCAGCAGCTTGGACATAGCCAAAAACATTCAGTACTTC. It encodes CASSLDIAKNIQYF.

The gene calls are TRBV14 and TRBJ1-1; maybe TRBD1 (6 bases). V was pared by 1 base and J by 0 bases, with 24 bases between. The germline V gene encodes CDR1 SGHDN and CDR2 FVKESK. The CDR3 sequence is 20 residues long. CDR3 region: CASSQVNRAAPYTLNTEAFF. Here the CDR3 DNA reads TGTGCCAGCAGCCAAGTTAACAGGGCGGCCCCATATACCCTGAACACTGAAGCTTTCTTT.

The CDR3 coding sequence is TGTGCCAGCAGCCCGGGGGTAGCGGGGGAGGGTCTGGATACGCAGTATTTT. This gives the protein CASSPGVAGEGLDTQYF. This chain joins TRBV9 and TRBJ2-3; 9 nucleotides match TRBD2. Germline CDR1 is SGDLS and CDR2 is YYNGEE. This CDR3 spans 17 amino acids. With V trimmed by 4 bases and J by 6 bases, 15 bases remained unmatched. The variable domain in full, with the rest retrieved from reference TRBV9 and TRBJ2-3, is DSGVTQTPKHLITATGQRVTLRCSPRSGDLSVYWYQQSLDQGLQFLIQYYNGEERAKGNILERFSAQQFPDLHSELNLSSLELGDSALYFCASSPGVAGEGLDTQYFGPGTRLTVL.

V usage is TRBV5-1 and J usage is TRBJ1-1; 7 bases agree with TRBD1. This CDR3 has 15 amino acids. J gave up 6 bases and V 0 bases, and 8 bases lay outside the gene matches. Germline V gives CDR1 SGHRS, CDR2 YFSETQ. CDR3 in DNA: TGCGCCAGCAGCTTGGCAGACAGGGAAGGGTCTGAAGCTTTCTTT. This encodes CASSLADREGSEAFF.

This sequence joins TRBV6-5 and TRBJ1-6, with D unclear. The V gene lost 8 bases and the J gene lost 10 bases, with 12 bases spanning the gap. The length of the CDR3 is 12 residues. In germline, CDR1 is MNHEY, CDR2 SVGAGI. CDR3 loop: CASGGLGSPLHF. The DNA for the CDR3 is TGTGCCAGCGGCGGGTTGGGGTCACCCCTCCACTTT.

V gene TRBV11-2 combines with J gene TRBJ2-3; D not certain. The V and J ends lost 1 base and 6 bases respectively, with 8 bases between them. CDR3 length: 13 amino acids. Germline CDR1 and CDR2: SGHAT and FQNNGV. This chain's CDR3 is CASSLGASDTQYF. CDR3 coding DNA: TGTGCCAGCAGCTTAGGAGCGTCGGATACGCAGTATTTT. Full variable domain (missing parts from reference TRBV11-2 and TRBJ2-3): EAGVAQSPRYKIIEKRQSVAFWCNPISGHATLYWYQQILGQGPKLLIQFQNNGVVDDSQLPKDRFSAERLKGVDSTLKIQPAKLEDSAVYLCASSLGASDTQYFGPGTRLTVL.

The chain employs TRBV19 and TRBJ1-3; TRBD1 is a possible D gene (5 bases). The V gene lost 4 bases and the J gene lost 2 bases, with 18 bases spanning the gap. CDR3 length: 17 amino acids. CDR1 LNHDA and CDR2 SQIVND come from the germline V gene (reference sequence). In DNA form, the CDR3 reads TGTGCCAGTAGTAGGGACGCACCGGGGGAGACTGGAAACACCATATATTTT. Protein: CASSRDAPGETGNTIYF.

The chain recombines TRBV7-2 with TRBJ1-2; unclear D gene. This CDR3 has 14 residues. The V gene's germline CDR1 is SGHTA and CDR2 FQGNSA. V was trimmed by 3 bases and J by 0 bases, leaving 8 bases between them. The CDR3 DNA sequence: TGTGCCAGCAGCTTTTTAGCCGCTAACTATGGCTACACCTTC. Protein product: CASSFLAANYGYTF.